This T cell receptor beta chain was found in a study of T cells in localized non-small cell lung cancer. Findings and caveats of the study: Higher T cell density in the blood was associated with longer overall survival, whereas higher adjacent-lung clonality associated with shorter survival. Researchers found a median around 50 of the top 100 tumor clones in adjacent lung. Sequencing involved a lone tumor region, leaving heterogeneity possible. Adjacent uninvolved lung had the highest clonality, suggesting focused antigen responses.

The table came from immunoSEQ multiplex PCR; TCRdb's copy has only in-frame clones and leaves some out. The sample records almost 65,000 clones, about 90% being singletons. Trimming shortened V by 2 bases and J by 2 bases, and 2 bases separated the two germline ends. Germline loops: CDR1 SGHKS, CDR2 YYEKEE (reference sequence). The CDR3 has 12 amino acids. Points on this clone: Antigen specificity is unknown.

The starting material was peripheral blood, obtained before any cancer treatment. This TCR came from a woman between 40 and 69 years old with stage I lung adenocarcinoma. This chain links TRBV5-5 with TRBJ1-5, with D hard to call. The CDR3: CASSFGNQPQHF. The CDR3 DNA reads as TGTGCCAGCAGCTTCGGCAATCAGCCCCAGCATTTT. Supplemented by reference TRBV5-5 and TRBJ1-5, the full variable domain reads DAGVTQSPTHLIKTRGQQVTLRCSPISGHKSVSWYQQVLGQGPQFIFQYYEKEERGRGNFPDRFSARQFPNYSSELNVNALLLGDSALYLCASSFGNQPQHFGDGTRLSIL.